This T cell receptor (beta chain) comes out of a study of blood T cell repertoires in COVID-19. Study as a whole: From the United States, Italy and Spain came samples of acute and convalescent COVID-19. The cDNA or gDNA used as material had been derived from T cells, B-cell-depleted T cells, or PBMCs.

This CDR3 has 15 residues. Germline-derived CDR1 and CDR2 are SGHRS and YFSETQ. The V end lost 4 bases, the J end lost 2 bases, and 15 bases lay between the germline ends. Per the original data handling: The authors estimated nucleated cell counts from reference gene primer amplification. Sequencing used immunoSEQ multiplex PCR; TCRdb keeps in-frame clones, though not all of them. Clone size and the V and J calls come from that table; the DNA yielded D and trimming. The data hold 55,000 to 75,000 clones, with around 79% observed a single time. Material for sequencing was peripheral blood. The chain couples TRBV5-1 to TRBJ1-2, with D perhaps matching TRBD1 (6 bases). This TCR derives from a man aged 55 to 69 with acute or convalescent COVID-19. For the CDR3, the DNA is TGCGCCAGCAGCCCCAGAGGACAGCTGAACTATGGCTACACCTTC. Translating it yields CASSPRGQLNYGYTF.